This entry concerns a single T cell receptor beta chain. Its target is not known. The sample comes from a study of shared clonotypes between healthy human individuals. For the study at large: For every donor, three CD4 naive, three CD4 memory, two CD8 naive and one CD8 memory plates were used.

Whole-study results and caveats: Clonotype sharing among donors was thought likely to change with sequencing depth. The study generally estimated greater richness for naive than memory subsets.

In the authors' workflow: Filtering of immunoSEQ junctional sequences could not match full-length read filtering. This table comes from immunoSEQ multiplex PCR, and its TCRdb copy is limited to in-frame clones, with some not included. That table is the source of V, J and clone size, and D and trimming were worked out from the DNA. Among 750,000 to 1,000,000 clones listed, around 92% were seen once. Naive CD8 cells were CD45RO-negative, positively selected for CCR7, excluding terminally differentiated effector memory CD45RA+ cells. The CDR3 has 12 amino acids. The germline gives CDR1 MGHDK, CDR2 SYGVNS. The V and J ends lost 8 bases and 5 bases respectively, with 12 bases between them.

The sequenced sample was naive CD8+ T cells sorted from blood. The clonotype originates from a man under 40 in good health. This rearrangement joins TRBV25-1 to TRBJ2-5; possibly TRBD1 or TRBD2 for D (5 bases each). The DNA of the CDR3 is TGTGCCAGCTGGGACGCTGGCGAGACCCAGTACTTC. Residues: CASWDAGETQYF.